This T cell receptor beta chain is drawn from a study of regulatory T cells in long-lasting Graves disease. Time point indicated: newly diagnosed GD, antithyroid drugs for less than 3 months. The authors made the TCR library using RNA they extracted from PBMCs. This clonotype was counted many times. Antigen unknown. Investigators prepared the TCR beta libraries by applying iRepertoire HTBI primers and Arm-PCR of CDR3 regions. TCRdb recomputed calls from the multiplex PCR reads with MiXCR, one row per CDR3 protein. The sample has 250,000 or so distinct CDR3 sequences, around 20% seen once; the top ten hold around 14%. The V and J ends lost 5 bases and 4 bases respectively, with 8 bases between them. The CDR3 loop spans 12 amino acids. Study-wide results and limits: There was favoring of TRBV28, TRBJ1-2 and TRBJ2-5 in persistent disease.

The specimen comprised peripheral blood mononuclear cells (PBMCs), sampled at new diagnosis, from a patient treated with antithyroid drugs. The TCR sequence derives from a female donor with Graves disease. The chain links TRBV12-3 or TRBV12-4 to TRBJ1-1; D uncertain. The CDR3 here is CASSRPVTEAFF. CDR3 coding DNA: TGTGCCAGCAGTAGACCGGTCACTGAAGCTTTCTTT.